These 7 T cell receptor beta chains share one sample of origin, sequenced in a study of siplizumab effects on memory and regulatory T cells. The assay was immunoSEQ multiplex PCR, and TCRdb's table has in-frame clones only and misses some. The sample holds about 100,000 clones, approximately 94% seen once. Sequenced sample: non-Treg CD4+ T cells sorted from blood. These receptors were collected from a human donor in good health.

J is TRBJ2-4 and V is TRBV11-1, with 7 bases fitting TRBD1. The trim removed 5 bases at V and 6 bases at J, leaving 7 bases unmatched. CDR1 and CDR2 (germline): SGHAT, FQDESV (reference sequence). CDR3 length: 14 amino acids. This CDR3 is CASSGTGVRNIQYF. CDR3 in DNA: TGTGCCAGCAGCGGAACAGGGGTTAGAAACATTCAGTACTTC.

J is TRBJ1-1 and V is TRBV28; D ambiguous. V lost 3 bases and J 10 bases, leaving 12 bases between the germline ends. Germline V lookup: CDR1 MDHEN, CDR2 SYDVKM. This CDR3 has 12 residues. The CDR3 coding sequence is TGTGCCAGCAGTTTCCCCCGGACGGGAGCTTTCTTT. Translating it yields CASSFPRTGAFF.

CDR3 DNA sequence: TGTGCCAGCAGGCAGGGCGAGACCCAGTACTTC. This translates into CASRQGETQYF. The chain uses TRBV6-1 and TRBJ2-5; D may be TRBD1 (5 bases). This CDR3 has 11 residues. The germline CDR1 and CDR2 sequences are MNHNS and SASEGT. Deletions cut 6 bases from V and 5 bases from J, with 7 bases between.

The V and J genes are TRBV5-1 and TRBJ2-1; D is ambiguous. V lost 2 bases and J 8 bases, leaving 5 bases between the germline ends. The CDR3 is 11 residues long. CDR1 is SGHRS and CDR2 is YFSETQ in the germline V gene. The CDR3 bases are TGCGCCAGCAGCTTCGCGGATGAGCAGTTCTTC. Amino acids: CASSFADEQFF.

The chain combines TRBV6-5 with TRBJ1-2; 8 bases are a match to TRBD1. CDR3 length: 15 amino acids. V trimming: 7 bases; J trimming: 4 bases; junction bases outside the gene matches: 11. In germline, CDR1 is MNHEY, CDR2 SVGAGI. The CDR3 loop is CASINTGTGSYGYTF. In nucleotides, the CDR3 is TGTGCCAGCATTAATACCGGGACAGGCAGCTATGGCTACACCTTC.

This clone came up once. The J gene is TRBJ2-1, the V gene TRBV5-1; tentatively, D is TRBD2 (6 bases). Germline CDR1 SGHRS, CDR2 YFSETQ. V lost 7 bases, J lost 4 bases, and 12 bases lay in between. The CDR3 contains 13 residues. CDR3 amino acids: CASYEGGYNEQFF. CDR3 coding DNA: TGCGCCAGCTACGAGGGAGGTTACAATGAGCAGTTCTTC.

The chain is built from TRBV2 and TRBJ2-7, with D tentatively TRBD1 or TRBD2 (5 bases each). Trimming took 4 bases from V and 1 from J, leaving 8 bases between them. Germline V CDR1 and CDR2: SNHLY, FYNNEI. The CDR3 loop spans 13 amino acids. The CDR3 DNA reads TGTGCCAGCAGTGGGGACGGGTCCTACGAGCAGTACTTC. It specifies CASSGDGSYEQYF.